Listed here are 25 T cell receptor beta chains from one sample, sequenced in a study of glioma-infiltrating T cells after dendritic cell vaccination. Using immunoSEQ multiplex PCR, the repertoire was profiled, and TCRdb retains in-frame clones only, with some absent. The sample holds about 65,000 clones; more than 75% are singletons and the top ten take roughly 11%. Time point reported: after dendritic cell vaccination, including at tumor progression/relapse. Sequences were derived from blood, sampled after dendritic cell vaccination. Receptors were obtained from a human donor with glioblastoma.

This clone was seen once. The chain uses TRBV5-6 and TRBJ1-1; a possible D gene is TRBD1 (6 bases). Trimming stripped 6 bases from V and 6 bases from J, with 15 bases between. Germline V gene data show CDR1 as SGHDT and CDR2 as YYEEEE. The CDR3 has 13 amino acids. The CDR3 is CASNTGWKAEAFF. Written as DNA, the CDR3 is TGTGCCAGCAACACAGGGTGGAAGGCTGAAGCTTTCTTT.

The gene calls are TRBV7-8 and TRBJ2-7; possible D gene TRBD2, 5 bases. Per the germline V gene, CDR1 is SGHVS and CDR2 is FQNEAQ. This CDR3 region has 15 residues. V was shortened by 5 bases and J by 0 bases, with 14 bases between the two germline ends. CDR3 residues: CASSRQERTSYEQYF. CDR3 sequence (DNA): TGTGCCAGCAGCCGCCAGGAGCGGACCTCCTACGAGCAGTACTTC.

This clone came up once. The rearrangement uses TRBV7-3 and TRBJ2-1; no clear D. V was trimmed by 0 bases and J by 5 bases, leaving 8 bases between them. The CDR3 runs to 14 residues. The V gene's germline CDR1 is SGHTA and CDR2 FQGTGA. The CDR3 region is CASSLTARNNEQFF. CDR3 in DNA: TGTGCCAGCAGCTTAACCGCCAGGAACAATGAGCAGTTCTTC.

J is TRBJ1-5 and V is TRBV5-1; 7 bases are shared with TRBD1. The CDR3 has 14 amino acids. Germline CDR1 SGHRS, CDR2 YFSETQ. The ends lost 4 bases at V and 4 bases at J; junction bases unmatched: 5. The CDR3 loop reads CASSPTGRNQPQHF. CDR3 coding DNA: TGCGCCAGCAGCCCGACAGGGAGGAATCAGCCCCAGCATTTT.

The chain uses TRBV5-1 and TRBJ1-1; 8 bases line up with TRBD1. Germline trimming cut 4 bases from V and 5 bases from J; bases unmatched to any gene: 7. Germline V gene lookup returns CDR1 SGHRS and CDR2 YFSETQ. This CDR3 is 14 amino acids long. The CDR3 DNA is TGCGCCAGCAGCCTTCAAACAGGGGGTACTGAAGCTTTCTTT. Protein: CASSLQTGGTEAFF.

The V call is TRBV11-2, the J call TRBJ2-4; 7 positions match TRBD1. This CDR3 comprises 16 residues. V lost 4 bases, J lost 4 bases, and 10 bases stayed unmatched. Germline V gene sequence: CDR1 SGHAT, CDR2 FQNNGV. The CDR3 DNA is TGTGCCAGCAGCTCCTCCGGGGACAGAAATAAAAACATTCAGTACTTC. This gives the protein CASSSSGDRNKNIQYF.

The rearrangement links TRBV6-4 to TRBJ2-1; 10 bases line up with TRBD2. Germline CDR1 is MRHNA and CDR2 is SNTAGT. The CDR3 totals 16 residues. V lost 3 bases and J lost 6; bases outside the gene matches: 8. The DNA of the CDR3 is TGTGCCAGCAGTGATTCTAGCGGGGGTAGTTTCAATGAGCAGTTCTTC. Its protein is CASSDSSGGSFNEQFF.

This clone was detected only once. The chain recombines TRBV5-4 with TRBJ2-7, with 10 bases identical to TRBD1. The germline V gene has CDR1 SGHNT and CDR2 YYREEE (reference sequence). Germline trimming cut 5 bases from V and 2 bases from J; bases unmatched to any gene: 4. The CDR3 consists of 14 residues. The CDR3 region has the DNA TGTGCCAGCAGACCGGGACAGGGGCCCTACGAGCAGTACTTC. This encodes CASRPGQGPYEQYF.

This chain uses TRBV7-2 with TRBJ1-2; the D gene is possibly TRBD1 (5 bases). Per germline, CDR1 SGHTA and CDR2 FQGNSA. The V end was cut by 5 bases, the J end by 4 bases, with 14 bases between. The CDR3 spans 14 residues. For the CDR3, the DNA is TGTGCCAGCAGCCCCTCGGGGGGAATCTATGGCTACACCTTC. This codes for CASSPSGGIYGYTF. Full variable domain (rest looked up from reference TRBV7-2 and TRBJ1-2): GAGVSQSPSNKVTEKGKDVELRCDPISGHTALYWYRQSLGQGLEFLIYFQGNSAPDKSGLPSDRFSAERTGGSVSTLTIQRTQQEDSAVYLCASSPSGGIYGYTFGSGTRLTVV.

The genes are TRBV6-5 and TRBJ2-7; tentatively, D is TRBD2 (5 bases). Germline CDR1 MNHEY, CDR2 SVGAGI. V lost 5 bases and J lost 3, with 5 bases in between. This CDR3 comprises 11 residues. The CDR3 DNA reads TGTGCCAGCAGTGGACTCTACGAGCAGTACTTC. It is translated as CASSGLYEQYF.

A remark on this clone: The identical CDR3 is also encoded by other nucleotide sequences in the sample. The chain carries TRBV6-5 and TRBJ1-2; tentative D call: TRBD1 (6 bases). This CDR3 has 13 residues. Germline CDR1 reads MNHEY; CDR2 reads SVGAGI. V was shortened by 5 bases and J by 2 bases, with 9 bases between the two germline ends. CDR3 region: CASSPTGNYGYTF. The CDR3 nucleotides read TGTGCCAGCAGTCCGACAGGAAACTATGGCTACACCTTC.

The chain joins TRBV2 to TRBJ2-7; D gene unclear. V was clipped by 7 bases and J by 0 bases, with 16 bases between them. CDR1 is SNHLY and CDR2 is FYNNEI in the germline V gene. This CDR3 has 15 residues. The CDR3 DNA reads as TGTGCCAGCAATGACCCCGTTTTCAGCTCCTACGAGCAGTACTTC. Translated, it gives CASNDPVFSSYEQYF.

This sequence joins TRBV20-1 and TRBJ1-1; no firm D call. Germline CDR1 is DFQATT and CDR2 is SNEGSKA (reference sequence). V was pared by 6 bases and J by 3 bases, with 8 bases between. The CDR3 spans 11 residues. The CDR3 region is CSAPTDTEAFF. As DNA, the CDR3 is TGCAGTGCGCCAACTGACACTGAAGCTTTCTTT.

The CDR3 sequence: CASSMRPSGGPKNYEQYF. DNA of the CDR3: TGTGCCAGTAGTATGCGTCCTAGCGGGGGGCCAAAGAACTACGAGCAGTACTTC. The gene calls are TRBV19 and TRBJ2-7, with 11 bases matching TRBD2. Germline lookup yields CDR1 LNHDA and CDR2 SQIVND (reference sequence). Unmatched junction bases numbered 13, after V lost 3 bases and J lost 3 bases. CDR3 length: 18 residues.

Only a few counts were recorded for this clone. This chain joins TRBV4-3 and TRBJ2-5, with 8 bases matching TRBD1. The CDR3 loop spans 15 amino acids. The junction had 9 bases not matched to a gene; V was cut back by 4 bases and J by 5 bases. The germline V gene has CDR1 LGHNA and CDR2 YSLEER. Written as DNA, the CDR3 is TGCGCCAGCAGCCCCAATTCCAGGGGGCGGGAGACCCAGTACTTC. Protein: CASSPNSRGRETQYF.

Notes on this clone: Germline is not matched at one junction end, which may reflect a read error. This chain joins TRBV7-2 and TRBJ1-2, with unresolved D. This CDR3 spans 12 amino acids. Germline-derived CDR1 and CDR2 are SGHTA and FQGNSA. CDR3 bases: TGTGCCAGCAGTTTAGACGGCTATGGCTACACCTTC. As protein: CASSLDGYGYTF. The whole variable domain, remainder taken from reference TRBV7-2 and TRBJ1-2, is GAGVSQSPSNKVTEKGKDVELRCDPISGHTALYWYRQSLGQGLEFLIYFQGNSAPDKSGLPSDRFSAERTGGSVSTLTIQRTQQEDSAVYLCASSLDGYGYTFGSGTRLTVV.

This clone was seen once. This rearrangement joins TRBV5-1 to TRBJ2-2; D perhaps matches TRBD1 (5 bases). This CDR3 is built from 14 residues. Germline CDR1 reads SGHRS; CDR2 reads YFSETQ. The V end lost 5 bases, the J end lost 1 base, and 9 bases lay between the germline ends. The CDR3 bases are TGCGCCAGCAGGACAGAACGGAACACCGGGGAGCTGTTTTTT. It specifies CASRTERNTGELFF.

The CDR3 region has the DNA TGTGCCACCAGCGCGAAGGGCGGGACCATGTCCTACGAGCAGTACTTC. Encoded protein: CATSAKGGTMSYEQYF. The rearrangement uses TRBV15 and TRBJ2-7, with D maybe TRBD2 (6 bases). The V gene lost 5 bases and the J gene lost 1 base, with 18 bases spanning the gap. The CDR3 covers 16 residues. Germline V CDR1 and CDR2: LNHNV, YYDKDF (reference sequence).

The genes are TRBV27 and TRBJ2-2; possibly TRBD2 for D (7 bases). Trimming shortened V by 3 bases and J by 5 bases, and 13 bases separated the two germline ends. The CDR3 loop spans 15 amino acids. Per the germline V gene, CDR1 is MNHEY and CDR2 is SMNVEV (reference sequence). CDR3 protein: CASSLGGRGTGELFF. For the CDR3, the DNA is TGTGCCAGCAGTTTGGGGGGGCGAGGGACCGGGGAGCTGTTTTTT.

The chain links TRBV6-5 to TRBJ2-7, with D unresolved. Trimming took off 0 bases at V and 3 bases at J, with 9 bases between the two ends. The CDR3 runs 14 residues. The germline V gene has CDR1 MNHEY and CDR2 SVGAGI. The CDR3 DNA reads TGTGCCAGCAGTTACTCGATTGCTAGCTACGAGCAGTACTTC. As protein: CASSYSIASYEQYF.

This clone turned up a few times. CDR3 DNA: TGTGCCAGCAGCTTAGCCGGGGAGTACGAGCAGTACTTC. It codes for CASSLAGEYEQYF. This chain joins TRBV7-2 and TRBJ2-7; D might be TRBD2 (5 bases). The CDR3 runs to 13 residues. CDR1 SGHTA and CDR2 FQGNSA come from the germline V gene. Trimming pared 0 bases from V and 4 bases from J, leaving 7 bases between.

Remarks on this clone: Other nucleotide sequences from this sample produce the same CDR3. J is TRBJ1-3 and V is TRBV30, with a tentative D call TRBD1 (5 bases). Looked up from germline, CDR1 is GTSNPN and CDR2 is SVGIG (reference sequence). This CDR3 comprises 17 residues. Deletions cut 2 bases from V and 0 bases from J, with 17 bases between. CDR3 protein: CAWSSLRDSNSGNTIYF. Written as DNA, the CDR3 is TGTGCCTGGAGTTCGCTCAGGGATTCTAACTCTGGAAACACCATATATTTT.

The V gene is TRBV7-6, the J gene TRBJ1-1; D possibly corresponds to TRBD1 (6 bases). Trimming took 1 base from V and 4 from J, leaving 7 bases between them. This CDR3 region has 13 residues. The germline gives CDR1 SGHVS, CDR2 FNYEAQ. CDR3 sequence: CASSLGGGTEAFF. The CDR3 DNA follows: TGTGCCAGCAGCTTAGGAGGGGGCACTGAAGCTTTCTTT.

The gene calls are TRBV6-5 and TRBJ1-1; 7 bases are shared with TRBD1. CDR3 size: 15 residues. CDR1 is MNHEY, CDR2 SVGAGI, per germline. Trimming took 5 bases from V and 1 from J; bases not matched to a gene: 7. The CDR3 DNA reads TGTGCCAGCAGTGCGATGGGGACAGAGAACACTGAAGCTTTCTTT. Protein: CASSAMGTENTEAFF.

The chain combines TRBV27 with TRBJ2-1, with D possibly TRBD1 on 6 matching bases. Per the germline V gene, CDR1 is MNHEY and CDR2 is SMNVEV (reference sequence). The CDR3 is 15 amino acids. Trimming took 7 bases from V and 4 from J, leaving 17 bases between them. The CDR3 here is CASTLRGTPYNEQFF. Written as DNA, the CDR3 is TGTGCCAGCACTCTAAGGGGGACACCGTACAATGAGCAGTTCTTC.